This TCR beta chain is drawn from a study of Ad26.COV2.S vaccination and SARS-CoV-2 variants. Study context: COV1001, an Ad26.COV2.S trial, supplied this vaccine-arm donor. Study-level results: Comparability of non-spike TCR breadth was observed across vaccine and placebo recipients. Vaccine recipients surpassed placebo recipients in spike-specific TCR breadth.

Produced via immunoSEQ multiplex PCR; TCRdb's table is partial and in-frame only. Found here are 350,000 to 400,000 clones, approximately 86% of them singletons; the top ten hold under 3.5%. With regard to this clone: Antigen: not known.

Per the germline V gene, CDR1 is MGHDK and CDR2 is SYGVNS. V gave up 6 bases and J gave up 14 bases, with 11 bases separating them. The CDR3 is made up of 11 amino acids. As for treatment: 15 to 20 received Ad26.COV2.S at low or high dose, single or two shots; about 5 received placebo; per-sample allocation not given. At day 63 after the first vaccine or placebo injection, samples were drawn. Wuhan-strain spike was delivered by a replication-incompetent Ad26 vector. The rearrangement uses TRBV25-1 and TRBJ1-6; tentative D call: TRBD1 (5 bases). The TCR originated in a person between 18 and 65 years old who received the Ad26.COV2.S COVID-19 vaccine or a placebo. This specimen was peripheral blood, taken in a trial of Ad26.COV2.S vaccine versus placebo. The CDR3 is CASSTGGSLHF. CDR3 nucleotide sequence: TGTGCCAGCAGCACCGGGGGTTCCCTCCACTTT.